What follows are 19 T cell receptor beta chains derived from one specimen sequenced in a study of a mutant IDH1 vaccine in newly diagnosed glioma. Sequencing was performed with immunoSEQ multiplex PCR; in TCRdb, only in-frame clones are kept and a portion is missing. The table lists 45,000 to 65,000 clones, roughly 80% of them singletons. Time point denoted: baseline, week 1 (first vaccination visit). This sample's treatment: pre-vaccination baseline after standard-of-care therapy. Material: PBMCs, obtained from a glioma patient treated with radiotherapy, temozolomide or both. The receptor set was obtained from a man between 18 and 29 years old with glioma.

This clone showed up just a few times. The chain links TRBV29-1 to TRBJ1-2; D may be TRBD1 (5 bases). Trimming shortened V by 7 bases and J by 7 bases, and 16 bases separated the two germline ends. CDR3 size: 12 residues. Germline lookup yields CDR1 SQVTM and CDR2 ANQGSEA. CDR3 sequence: CSALRGEGGYTF. CDR3 coding DNA: TGCAGCGCCTTAAGGGGAGAGGGTGGCTACACCTTC.

This clone was counted only a few times. An end of the junction differs from the germline gene, which may be a read error. This rearrangement joins TRBV30 to TRBJ1-1, with D hard to call. CDR3 length equals 10 residues. CDR1 is GTSNPN and CDR2 is SVGIG in the germline V gene (reference sequence). CDR3 nucleotides: TGTGCCTGGAGTTCAGGACTTTGGCTATTT. Translation gives CAWSSGLWLF.

This clone has only a few counts. This sequence joins TRBV19 and TRBJ2-7; possible D gene TRBD1, 6 bases. The CDR3 loop spans 14 amino acids. Germline values: CDR1 LNHDA, CDR2 SQIVND (reference sequence). Trimming cost V 6 bases and J 0 bases, with 12 bases left between them. CDR3 DNA sequence: TGTGCCAGTAGACCAACAGGGCGCTCCTACGAGCAGTACTTC. This sequence encodes CASRPTGRSYEQYF.

The rearrangement joins TRBV5-1 to TRBJ2-5; tentatively, D is TRBD1 or TRBD2 (5 bases each). V lost 4 bases and J 5 bases, leaving 21 bases between the germline ends. The CDR3 contains 16 residues. The germline gives CDR1 SGHRS, CDR2 YFSETQ. This chain's CDR3 is CASSPQELRGVETQYF. The CDR3, as DNA: TGCGCCAGCAGCCCCCAGGAGCTGAGAGGGGTGGAGACCCAGTACTTC.

Regarding this clone: This sequence is one base from a far larger clone and is likely a read error. The chain recombines TRBV9 with TRBJ1-4; 7 nucleotides agree with TRBD1. The CDR3 totals 15 residues. Per the germline V gene, CDR1 is SGDLS and CDR2 is YYNGEE. CDR3 bases: TGTGCCAGCAGCGAACTCGGGACAGCGAATGGAAAACTGTTTTTT. It codes for CASSELGTANGKLFF.

V and J are TRBV11-2 and TRBJ2-6; D unresolved. Looked up from germline, CDR1 is SGHAT and CDR2 is FQNNGV. Trimming took off 5 bases at V and 0 bases at J, with 5 bases between the two ends. The CDR3 contains 14 residues. Here the CDR3 DNA reads TGTGCCAGCAGCGCCAGCTCTGGGGCCAACGTCCTGACTTTC. Translation gives CASSASSGANVLTF.

This clone was seen once. The rearrangement uses TRBV19 and TRBJ2-5, with D possibly being TRBD1 or TRBD2 (6 bases each). Per the germline V gene, CDR1 is LNHDA and CDR2 is SQIVND (reference sequence). V was clipped by 9 bases and J by 1 base, with 15 bases between them. The CDR3 length is 14 residues. The CDR3 DNA reads TGTGCCAGCGCCCCGAGGGGGGCCCAAGAGACCCAGTACTTC. This sequence encodes CASAPRGAQETQYF.

J is TRBJ2-2 and V is TRBV5-6; tentative D call: TRBD2 (5 bases). The CDR3 is 16 residues long. Deletions cut 2 bases from V and 6 bases from J, with 17 bases between. The V gene's germline CDR1 is SGHDT and CDR2 YYEEEE. The CDR3 DNA reads TGTGCCAGCAGCTTTGGAAACGGGGTTGGGGCCGGGGAGCTGTTTTTT. Translated, it gives CASSFGNGVGAGELFF.

This chain connects TRBV7-2 to TRBJ2-5; tentative D call: TRBD1 (5 bases). In germline, CDR1 is SGHTA, CDR2 FQGNSA. Trimming left V 2 bases short and J 2 bases short, with 18 bases between. This CDR3 is 17 amino acids long. The CDR3 nucleotides are TGTGCCAGCAGCTTATCAGTCGCAGTGGGGCTACAAGAGACCCAGTACTTC. Protein product: CASSLSVAVGLQETQYF.

The chain uses TRBV9 and TRBJ2-2; a weak D match, TRBD1 (6 bases). The CDR3 extends over 16 amino acids. V shed 0 bases and J shed 4 bases, with 13 bases lying between them. Germline values: CDR1 SGDLS, CDR2 YYNGEE. The DNA of the CDR3 is TGTGCCAGCAGCGTAGGATGGACAGAGTCCACCGGGGAGCTGTTTTTT. Protein: CASSVGWTESTGELFF.

The rearrangement joins TRBV19 to TRBJ1-4; D is unclear. This CDR3 region has 17 residues. Germline CDR1 reads LNHDA; CDR2 reads SQIVND (reference sequence). Trimming stripped 4 bases from V and 5 bases from J, with 20 bases between. CDR3 coding DNA: TGTGCCAGTAGTACCACTTACCCGGGCCTCACAAATGAAAAACTGTTTTTT. Translated, it gives CASSTTYPGLTNEKLFF.

This clone was observed once. The rearrangement joins TRBV6-5 to TRBJ1-5; 8 bases are a match to TRBD1. Per the germline V gene, CDR1 is MNHEY and CDR2 is SVGAGI. V was clipped by 6 bases and J by 7 bases; unmatched bases: 11. The CDR3 is made up of 15 amino acids. The CDR3 loop reads CASRGGTGLWQPQHF. In DNA form, the CDR3 reads TGTGCCAGCAGGGGTGGGACAGGATTATGGCAGCCCCAGCATTTT.

This clone was observed once. The chain has TRBV7-2 and TRBJ2-5; D call uncertain. Trimming removed 1 base from V and 5 bases from J, with 8 bases in between. The CDR3 is made up of 13 amino acids. CDR1 and CDR2 from the germline V gene are SGHTA and FQGNSA. The CDR3 DNA follows: TGTGCCAGCAGCTTAGTGGGCTATGAGACCCAGTACTTC. Amino acid sequence: CASSLVGYETQYF.

This chain uses TRBV6-4 with TRBJ2-1; 10 positions match TRBD2. The germline gives CDR1 MRHNA, CDR2 SNTAGT. This CDR3 comprises 15 residues. Germline trimming cut 3 bases from V and 6 bases from J; bases unmatched to any gene: 5. The CDR3 DNA follows: TGTGCCAGCAGTGAAGCTAGCGGGAGTAGCAATGAGCAGTTCTTC. This encodes CASSEASGSSNEQFF.

The J gene is TRBJ2-7, the V gene TRBV6-5, with 7 nucleotides matching TRBD2. Trimming removed 2 bases from V and 5 bases from J; junction bases left unmatched: 9. The CDR3 sequence is 15 residues long. The germline V gene encodes CDR1 MNHEY and CDR2 SVGAGI. As DNA, the CDR3 is TGTGCCAGCAGTTACCTGGGGGAGGGGATAGACGAGCAGTACTTC. Residues: CASSYLGEGIDEQYF.

This clone was detected only a few times. The rearrangement links TRBV10-3 to TRBJ1-1, with D hard to call. Per the germline V gene, CDR1 is ENHRY and CDR2 is SYGVKD. The CDR3 length is 11 residues. Trimming took 6 bases from V and 5 from J, leaving 7 bases between them. CDR3: CAIRVGTEAFF. The CDR3 DNA reads as TGTGCCATCAGGGTTGGAACTGAAGCTTTCTTT.

The chain is built from TRBV2 and TRBJ2-2; D is unclear. The germline gives CDR1 SNHLY, CDR2 FYNNEI. V dropped 2 bases and J dropped 5 bases, with 6 bases sitting between them. CDR3 length: 13 residues. The DNA of the CDR3 is TGTGCCAGCAGTGAAATATGGACCGGGGAGCTGTTTTTT. Translating it yields CASSEIWTGELFF.

In DNA form, the CDR3 reads TGTGCCACCTTCCGGGGGGCGCAGGGCTACACCTTC. It specifies CATFRGAQGYTF. The V and J genes are TRBV2 and TRBJ1-2; maybe TRBD1 (6 bases). CDR3 length equals 12 residues. The V and J ends lost 10 bases and 8 bases respectively, with 17 bases between them. Germline V gives CDR1 SNHLY, CDR2 FYNNEI.

The chain combines TRBV29-1 with TRBJ2-3, with 10 bases lining up with TRBD1. Germline CDR1 reads SQVTM; CDR2 reads ANQGSEA. This CDR3 is 13 amino acids long. V dropped 7 bases and J dropped 6; count of bases not matched to a gene: 7. The CDR3 sequence is CSGADRGEDTQYF. CDR3 bases: TGCAGCGGGGCGGACAGGGGGGAGGATACGCAGTATTTT.